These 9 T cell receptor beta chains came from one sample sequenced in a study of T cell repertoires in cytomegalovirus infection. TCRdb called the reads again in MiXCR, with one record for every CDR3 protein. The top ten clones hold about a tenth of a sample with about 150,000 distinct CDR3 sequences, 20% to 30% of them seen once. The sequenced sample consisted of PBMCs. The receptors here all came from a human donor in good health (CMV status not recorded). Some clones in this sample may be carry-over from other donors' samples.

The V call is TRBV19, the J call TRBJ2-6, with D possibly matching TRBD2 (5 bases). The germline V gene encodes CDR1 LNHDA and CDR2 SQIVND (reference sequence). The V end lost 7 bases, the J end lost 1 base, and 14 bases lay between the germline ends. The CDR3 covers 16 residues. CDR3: CASIGHPGSGANVLTF. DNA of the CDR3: TGTGCCAGTATAGGGCACCCGGGGTCTGGGGCCAACGTCCTGACTTTC.

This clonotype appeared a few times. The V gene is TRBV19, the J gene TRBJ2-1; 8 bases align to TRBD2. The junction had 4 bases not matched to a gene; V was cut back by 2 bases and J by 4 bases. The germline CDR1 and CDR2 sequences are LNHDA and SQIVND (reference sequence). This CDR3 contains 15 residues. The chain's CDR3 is CASSITSGAYNEQFF. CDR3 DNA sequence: TGTGCCAGTAGTATAACTAGCGGCGCTTACAATGAGCAGTTCTTC.

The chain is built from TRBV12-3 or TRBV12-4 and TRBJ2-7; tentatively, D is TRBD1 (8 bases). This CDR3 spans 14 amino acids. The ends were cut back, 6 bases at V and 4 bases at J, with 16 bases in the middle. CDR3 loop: CASRSGTGGYEQYF. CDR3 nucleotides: TGTGCCAGCAGGAGCGGGACAGGAGGATACGAGCAGTACTTC.

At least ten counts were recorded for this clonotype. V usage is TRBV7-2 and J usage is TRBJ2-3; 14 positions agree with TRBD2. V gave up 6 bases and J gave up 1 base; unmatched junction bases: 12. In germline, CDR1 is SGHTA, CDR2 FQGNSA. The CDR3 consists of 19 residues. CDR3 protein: CASRPERLAGGQGTDTQYF. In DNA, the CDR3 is TGTGCCAGCAGACCCGAAAGACTAGCGGGGGGGCAGGGCACAGATACGCAGTATTTT.

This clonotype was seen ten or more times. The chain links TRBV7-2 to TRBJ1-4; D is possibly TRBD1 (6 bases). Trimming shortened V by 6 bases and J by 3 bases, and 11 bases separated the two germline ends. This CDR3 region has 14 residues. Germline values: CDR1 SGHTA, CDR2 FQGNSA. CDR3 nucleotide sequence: TGTGCCAGCAGTCGTGACAGGTCTAATGAAAAACTGTTTTTT. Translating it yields CASSRDRSNEKLFF.

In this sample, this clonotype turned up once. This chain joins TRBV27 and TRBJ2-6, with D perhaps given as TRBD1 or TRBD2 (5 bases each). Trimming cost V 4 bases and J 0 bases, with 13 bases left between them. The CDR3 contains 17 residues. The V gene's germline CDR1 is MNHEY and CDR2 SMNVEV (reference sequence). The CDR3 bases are TGTGCCAGCAGTTCATATTCAGGGAGCTCTGGGGCCAACGTCCTGACTTTC. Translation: CASSSYSGSSGANVLTF.

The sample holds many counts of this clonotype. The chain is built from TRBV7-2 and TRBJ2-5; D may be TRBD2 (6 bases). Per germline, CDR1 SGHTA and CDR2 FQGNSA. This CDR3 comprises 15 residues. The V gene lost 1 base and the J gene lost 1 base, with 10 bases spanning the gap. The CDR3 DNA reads TGTGCCAGCAGCTTAGGACTAGTCACCCAAGAGACCCAGTACTTC. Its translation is CASSLGLVTQETQYF.

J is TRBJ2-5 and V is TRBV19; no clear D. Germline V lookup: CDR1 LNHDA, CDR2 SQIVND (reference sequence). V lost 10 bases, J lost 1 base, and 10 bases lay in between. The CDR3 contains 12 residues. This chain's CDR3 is CAIMGTQETQYF. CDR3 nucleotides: TGTGCCATTATGGGCACCCAAGAGACCCAGTACTTC.

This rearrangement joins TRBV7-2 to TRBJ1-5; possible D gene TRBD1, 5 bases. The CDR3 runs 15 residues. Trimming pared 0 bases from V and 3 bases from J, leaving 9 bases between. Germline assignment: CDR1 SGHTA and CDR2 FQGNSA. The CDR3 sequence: CASSLAPGANQPQHF. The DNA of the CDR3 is TGTGCCAGCAGCTTAGCCCCCGGGGCCAATCAGCCCCAGCATTTT.